This T cell receptor (beta chain) originates from a study of regulatory T cells in long-lasting Graves disease (dated by TCRdb to about 2021). Looking at the study overall: Persistent Graves' disease was defined as persistently positive TSH receptor autoantibodies together with antithyroid drug treatment for over 5 years. Peripheral blood TCR sequencing and RNA sequencing compared persistent Graves' disease patients with newly diagnosed Graves' disease patients. The study was registered as a clinical trial and conducted in China. A total of roughly 35 samples underwent TCR sequencing: around 13 from persistent and approximately 20 from newly diagnosed Graves' disease patients. In the clinical cohort, patients with persistent Graves' disease had used antithyroid drugs for an average of roughly 10 years.

Measured from the cysteine to the phenylalanine, the CDR3 is 13 residues long. Solely the CDR3 DNA is kept, with 39 bases framed from the first base. From the germline V gene, CDR1 is SQVTM and CDR2 is ANQGSEA. A distance of 12 bases separates the germline ends of V and J, which lose 7 bases and 0 bases respectively. The study at large found these results: Persistent patients shared more public clonotypes among themselves (more than 2,500) than newly diagnosed patients did (about 900). Because the primary lesion, thyroid tissue, could not be accessed, the study looked at peripheral blood alone. Sequencing and analysis were limited to the TCR beta chain. Persistent disease showed preferential use of TRBV28, TRBJ1-2 and TRBJ2-5, whereas newly diagnosed disease favored TRBV20-1 and TRBJ2-1. As a limitation, the authors acknowledged that the small sample size may reduce accuracy. Compared with newly diagnosed patients, patients with persistent Graves' disease had lower TCR Shannon entropy and fewer highly expanded clones, which suggests clonal expansion.

The method was multiplex PCR. Sequencing was performed on an Illumina HiSeq 4000. To build TCR beta libraries, CDR3 regions were amplified by Arm-PCR using iRepertoire HTBI primers. Before sequencing, the PCR products underwent gel purification. As for the authors' bioinformatics: A total of around 66 TRBV and about 13 TRBJ segments were identified across samples and were used for gene usage analysis of CDR3 amino acid clonotypes. COPE and FqMerger were used to merge the filtered high-quality paired reads into contigs. BLAST was used to align contigs to the IMGT TRBV, TRBD and TRBJ reference genes, and CDR3 was defined following IMGT. Clonotypes above 0.1% frequency were classified as highly expanded clones. Shannon entropy served as the measure of repertoire diversity, while the Gini coefficient captured V-J evenness. Public clonotypes were defined as clonotypes shared by more than one individual. The raw public reads went through TCRdb reprocessing: fastp at Q25, MiXCR clone calling, in-frame beta chains kept. Rows matching on CDR3 protein sequence are summarized as one entry with the most common DNA and genes. The V and J calls, along with clone size, are taken from TCRdb and not from the paper's own processing. The sample records under 500,000 distinct CDR3 sequences, 20% of which are singletons. The top ten clonotypes cover 20% of the sample.

The time point label corresponds to: persistent/refractory GD, antithyroid drugs over 5 years with positive TRAb. For both TCR sequencing and RNA sequencing, RNA was extracted from PBMCs using TRIzol. The diagnosis of Graves' disease was made according to American Thyroid Association guidelines. Patients for the study were recruited at an endocrinology department in Xi'an, China. From each patient, approximately 10 milliliters of peripheral blood was collected into an EDTA anticoagulant tube. Ficoll Paque Plus density gradient separation was used to isolate PBMCs, and no further T cell sorting was done. RNA quality was checked with an Agilent 2100 Bioanalyzer and agarose gel, and concentration with a NanoDrop 2000. As to this clonotype: The clone's antigen remains unknown. No base-level quality is on record; no much larger clone is a single base apart.

This TCR was sampled from a female donor with Graves disease. The source material was peripheral blood mononuclear cells (PBMCs), sampled when the disease was refractory, from a patient treated with antithyroid drugs. The chain uses TRBV29-1 and TRBJ1-1; a confident D gene designation cannot be given. CDR3 loop: CSAFLTMNTEAFF. The nucleotide sequence reads TGCAGCGCGTTCCTTACTATGAACACTGAAGCTTTCTTT.